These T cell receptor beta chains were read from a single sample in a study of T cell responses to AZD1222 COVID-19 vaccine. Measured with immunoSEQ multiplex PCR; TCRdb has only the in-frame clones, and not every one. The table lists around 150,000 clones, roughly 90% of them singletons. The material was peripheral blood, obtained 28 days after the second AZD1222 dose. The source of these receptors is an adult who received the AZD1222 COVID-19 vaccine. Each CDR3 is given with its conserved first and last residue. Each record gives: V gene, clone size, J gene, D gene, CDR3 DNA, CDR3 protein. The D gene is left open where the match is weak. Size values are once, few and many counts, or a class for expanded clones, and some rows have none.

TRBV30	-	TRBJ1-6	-	TGTGCCTGGAGTGTCGGATTAGATTCACCCCTCCACTTT	CAWSVGLDSPLHF
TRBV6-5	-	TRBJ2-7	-	TGTGCCAGCAGTTATTGGGCGGTAACTACCTACGAGCAGTACTTC	CASSYWAVTTYEQYF
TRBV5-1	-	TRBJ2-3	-	TGCGCCAGCAGCTTGCTAGGGGGGCCCACAGATACGCAGTATTTT	CASSLLGGPTDTQYF
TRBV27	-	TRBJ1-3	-	TGTGCCAGCAGTTTGATGGGGGGAAACACCATATATTTT	CASSLMGGNTIYF
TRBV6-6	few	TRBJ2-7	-	TGTGCCAGCAAGGAACAGAATAGCTACGAGCAGTACTTC	CASKEQNSYEQYF
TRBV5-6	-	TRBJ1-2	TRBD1	TGTGCCAGCAGCTTACGGACAGGGTCGTCTAACTATGGCTACACCTTC	CASSLRTGSSNYGYTF
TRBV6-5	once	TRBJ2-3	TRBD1	TGTGCCAGCAGTAGGGGGACAGGGCTCACAGATACGCAGTATTTT	CASSRGTGLTDTQYF
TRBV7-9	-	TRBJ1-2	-	TGTGCCAGCAGCTTAGAATTTGTGGATGGCTACACCTTC	CASSLEFVDGYTF
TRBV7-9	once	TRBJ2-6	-	TGTGCCAGCAGCCTCGGGGGTCACTCTGGGGCCAACGTCCTGACTTTC	CASSLGGHSGANVLTF
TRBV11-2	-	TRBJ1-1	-	TGTGCCAGCAGCTTAGGGCCGGGGCCGGACACTGAAGCTTTCTTT	CASSLGPGPDTEAFF
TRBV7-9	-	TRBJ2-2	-	TGTGCCAGCAGCTTTTTCCCGAGGAGGGAGACCGGGGAGCTGTTTTTT	CASSFFPRRETGELFF
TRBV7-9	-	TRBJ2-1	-	TGTGCCAGCAGCTTAGTGCTGAGTGAGCAGTTCTTC	CASSLVLSEQFF
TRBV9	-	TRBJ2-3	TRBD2	TGTGCCAGCAGCGTAGAAGGGGACTATATTTATACGCAGTATTTT	CASSVEGDYIYTQYF
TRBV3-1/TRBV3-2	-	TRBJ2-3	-	TGTGCCAGCAGCCAAACTGGACTGACGCCGTCCACAGATACGCAGTATTTT	CASSQTGLTPSTDTQYF
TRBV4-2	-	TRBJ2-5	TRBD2	TGTGCCAGCAGCCAAGAGCGGAGTCGTCTAGCGGGACAAGAGACCCAGTACTTC	CASSQERSRLAGQETQYF
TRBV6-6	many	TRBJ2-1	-	TGTGCCAGCAGTTCCCTCAATGAGCAGTTCTTC	CASSSLNEQFF
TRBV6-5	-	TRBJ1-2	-	TGTGCCAGCAGTCAGACTGAAGGGCCTAACTATGGCTACACCTTC	CASSQTEGPNYGYTF
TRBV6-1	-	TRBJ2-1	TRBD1	TGTGCCAGCAGTGAACAGGGGGCGTTCCACAATGAGCAGTTCTTC	CASSEQGAFHNEQFF
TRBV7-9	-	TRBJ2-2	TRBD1	TGTGCCAGCAGCTTGGGACAGGGGCGGAGGTCCGGGGAGCTGTTTTTT	CASSLGQGRRSGELFF
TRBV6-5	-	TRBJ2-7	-	TGTGCCAGCAGTTCGACAGGACTTTCCTACGAGCAGTACTTC	CASSSTGLSYEQYF